These 3 T cell receptor beta chains came from one sample sequenced in a study of memory CD4+ T cells and cytomegalovirus serostatus. Using immunoSEQ multiplex PCR, the repertoire was profiled, and TCRdb retains in-frame clones only, with some absent. The profile shows 45,000 to 60,000 clones, around 82% of them singletons. The sort gate was single viable CD3+CD4+CD8-CD45RO+ cells for memory CD4+ T cells. The specimen was memory CD4+ T cells from blood. All receptors derive from an adult in good health and CMV-seropositive.

This CDR3 reads CASRLEYGYTF. For the CDR3, the DNA is TGCGCCAGCCGACTGGAATATGGCTACACCTTC. J is TRBJ1-2 and V is TRBV5-1, with no clear D. Trimming removed 7 bases at V and 5 bases at J, with 9 bases between. Looked up from germline, CDR1 is SGHRS and CDR2 is YFSETQ. This CDR3 is 11 amino acids long. The complete variable domain, with remaining parts taken from reference TRBV5-1 and TRBJ1-2, reads KAGVTQTPRYLIKTRGQQVTLSCSPISGHRSVSWYQQTPGQGLQFLFEYFSETQRNKGNFPGRFSGRQFSNSRSEMNVSTLELGDSALYLCASRLEYGYTFGSGTRLTVV.

The chain links TRBV19 to TRBJ2-7; no definite D call. CDR1 is LNHDA and CDR2 is SQIVND in the germline V gene (reference sequence). V was clipped by 7 bases and J by 3 bases, with 7 bases between them. The CDR3 runs 11 residues. In DNA, the CDR3 is TGTGCCAGTACAGATTTCTACGAGCAGTACTTC. The encoded protein is CASTDFYEQYF.

The CDR3 bases are TGTGCCAGCAGCTTATCAGGGGAGTACGAGCAGTACTTC. Translating it yields CASSLSGEYEQYF. The V gene is TRBV7-3, the J gene TRBJ2-7; D is perhaps TRBD1 (6 bases). V shed 2 bases and J shed 4 bases, with 9 bases lying between them. The CDR3 has 13 amino acids. Looked up from germline, CDR1 is SGHTA and CDR2 is FQGTGA.